Following are 2 T cell receptor beta chains from one sample sequenced in a study of blood T cell repertoires in COVID-19. Measured with immunoSEQ multiplex PCR; TCRdb has only the in-frame clones, and not every one. The sample has 200,000 to 250,000 clones, approximately 86% seen once. The sequencing input was peripheral blood. Every receptor here comes from a man between 18 and 29 years old with active or convalescent COVID-19.

A few counts support this clone. The chain links TRBV6-5 to TRBJ1-5; D perhaps matches TRBD1 (6 bases). This CDR3 comprises 14 residues. V dropped 6 bases and J dropped 3 bases, with 12 bases sitting between them. Germline lookup yields CDR1 MNHEY and CDR2 SVGAGI. Here the CDR3 reads CASRAGVDNQPQHF. CDR3 nucleotides: TGTGCCAGCAGGGCAGGGGTTGACAATCAGCCCCAGCATTTT.

V and J are TRBV7-3 and TRBJ2-1; TRBD2 matches at 13 bases. Per germline, CDR1 SGHTA and CDR2 FQGTGA. V lost 4 bases and J lost 9; bases outside the gene matches: 6. The CDR3 is 15 amino acids. CDR3: CASSSTSGRGVEQFF. The CDR3 nucleotides are TGTGCCAGCAGCTCAACTAGCGGGAGGGGGGTTGAGCAGTTCTTC.